This TCR beta chain was observed in a study of cytomegalovirus exposure and HLA in healthy donors. Study findings and constraints: Researchers reported from a later analysis that most CMV-associated TCR beta chains appeared HLA-restricted. In an earlier analysis, productive rearrangement rates for most beta V segments clustered near 87% or 30%. A later analysis linked a missense variant in DCLRE1C to the trimming of TCR beta V and J genes. Being indistinguishable, some V segments were excluded, TRBV6-2 and TRBV6-3 among them.

The CDR3 runs 13 residues. Germline V gene data show CDR1 as SGHVS and CDR2 as FQNEAQ. V dropped 1 base and J dropped 8 bases, with 11 bases sitting between them. In the case of this clone: Its target is unknown.

The PCR was carried out with 60 Vbeta primers and 13 Jbeta primers. Generated by immunoSEQ multiplex PCR, the TCRdb table keeps only in-frame clones and is missing some. The sample has roughly 100,000 clones; 55% to 85% are singletons. Sequenced: PBMCs. This chain connects TRBV7-8 to TRBJ1-2, with D perhaps matching TRBD1 (5 bases). This receptor was taken from a woman in her late teens or twenties in good health and CMV-seropositive. The CDR3 loop is CASSLVREGGYTF. CDR3 in DNA: TGTGCCAGCAGCTTAGTCAGGGAGGGCGGCTACACCTTC. Together with reference TRBV7-8 and TRBJ1-2, the CDR3 gives the full variable domain: GAGVSQSPRYKVAKRGQDVALRCDPISGHVSLFWYQQALGQGPEFLTYFQNEAQLDKSGLPSDRFFAERPEGSVSTLKIQRTQQEDSAVYLCASSLVREGGYTFGSGTRLTVV.